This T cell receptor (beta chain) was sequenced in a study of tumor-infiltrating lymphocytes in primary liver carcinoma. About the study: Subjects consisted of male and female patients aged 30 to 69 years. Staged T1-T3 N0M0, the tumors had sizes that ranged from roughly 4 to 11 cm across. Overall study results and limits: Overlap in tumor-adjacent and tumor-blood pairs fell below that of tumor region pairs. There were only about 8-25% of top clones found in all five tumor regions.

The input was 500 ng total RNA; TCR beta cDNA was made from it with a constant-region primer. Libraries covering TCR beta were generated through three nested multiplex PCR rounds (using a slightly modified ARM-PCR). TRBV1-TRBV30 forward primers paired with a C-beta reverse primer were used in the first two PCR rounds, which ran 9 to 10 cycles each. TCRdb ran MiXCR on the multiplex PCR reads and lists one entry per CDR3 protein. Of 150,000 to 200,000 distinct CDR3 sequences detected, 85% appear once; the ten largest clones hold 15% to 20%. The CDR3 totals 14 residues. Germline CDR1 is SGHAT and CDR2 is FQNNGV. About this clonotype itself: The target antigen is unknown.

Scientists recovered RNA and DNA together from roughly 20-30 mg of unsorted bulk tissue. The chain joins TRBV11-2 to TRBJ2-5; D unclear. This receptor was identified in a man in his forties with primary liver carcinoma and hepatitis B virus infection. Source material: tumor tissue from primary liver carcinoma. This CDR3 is CTTSLTSNQETQYF. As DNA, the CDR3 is TGTACCACCAGCCTGACGAGTAACCAAGAGACCCAGTACTTC.